These T cell receptor beta chains were read from a single sample in a study of PD-1 blockade in mismatch repair-deficient tumors. The method was immunoSEQ multiplex PCR; TCRdb's version includes in-frame clones alone and lacks a portion of them. The sample lists about 22,000 clones, roughly 86% occurring once. Material: peripheral blood, obtained 2 weeks after starting pembrolizumab. The receptors shown here come from an adult with mismatch repair-deficient cancer. Both conserved end residues are part of each CDR3. Each record gives: D gene, J gene, clone size, V gene, CDR3 protein, CDR3 DNA. The D gene is left open where the match is weak. For some rows the clone size is stated as once, few or many, or as a class when expanded; others skip it.

D: TRBD1; J: TRBJ1-2; size: .; V: TRBV2; CDR3: CASSQGQGYGYTF; DNA: TGTGCCAGCAGTCAGGGACAGGGGTATGGCTACACCTTC
D: TRBD1; J: TRBJ1-1; size: .; V: TRBV5-1; CDR3: CASSSQQGVTEAFF; DNA: TGCGCCAGCAGCTCACAACAGGGGGTCACTGAAGCTTTCTTT
D: .; J: TRBJ2-7; size: .; V: TRBV11-3; CDR3: CASSLAPIGEQYF; DNA: TGTGCCAGCAGCTTAGCCCCAATTGGGGAGCAGTACTTC
D: .; J: TRBJ2-7; size: .; V: TRBV9; CDR3: CASSVMGEAGPSGEQYF; DNA: TGTGCCAGCAGCGTAATGGGGGAGGCAGGGCCATCCGGCGAGCAGTACTTC
D: TRBD1; J: TRBJ1-1; size: .; V: TRBV19; CDR3: CASSIDPWTGGGNTEAFF; DNA: TGTGCCAGTAGTATAGATCCGTGGACAGGAGGCGGGAACACTGAAGCTTTCTTT
D: TRBD1; J: TRBJ2-7; size: .; V: TRBV6-5; CDR3: CASSYGGRGRDEQYF; DNA: TGTGCCAGCAGTTACGGGGGAAGGGGGCGGGACGAGCAGTACTTC
D: .; J: TRBJ1-1; size: .; V: TRBV7-9; CDR3: CASSLEGAEAFF; DNA: TGTGCCAGCAGCTTAGAAGGGGCTGAAGCTTTCTTT
D: .; J: TRBJ2-1; size: .; V: TRBV7-9; CDR3: CASSLADNEQFF; DNA: TGTGCCAGCAGCTTAGCGGACAATGAGCAGTTCTTC
D: .; J: TRBJ2-3; size: .; V: TRBV19; CDR3: CASSIVMGARTDTQYF; DNA: TGTGCCAGTAGTATCGTCATGGGAGCTCGAACAGATACGCAGTATTTT
D: .; J: TRBJ1-2; size: .; V: TRBV5-1; CDR3: CASSYTPITGISANYGYTF; DNA: TGCGCCAGCAGCTATACCCCAATCACGGGGATCAGTGCTAACTATGGCTACACCTTC
D: .; J: TRBJ2-2; size: .; V: TRBV2; CDR3: CASSTNTGELFF; DNA: TGTGCCAGCAGTACGAACACCGGGGAGCTGTTTTTT
D: TRBD2; J: TRBJ2-3; size: .; V: TRBV11-2; CDR3: CASSRIPRTSGSTDTQYF; DNA: TGTGCCAGCAGCCGCATCCCCAGGACTAGCGGTTCCACAGATACGCAGTATTTT
D: .; J: TRBJ2-2; size: .; V: TRBV7-3; CDR3: CASSYGTGELFF; DNA: TGTGCCAGCAGTTACGGCACCGGGGAGCTGTTTTTT
D: TRBD2; J: TRBJ2-3; size: .; V: TRBV29-1; CDR3: CSVHKRDYTDTQYF; DNA: TGCAGCGTTCATAAGCGGGACTACACAGATACGCAGTATTTT
D: .; J: TRBJ2-3; size: .; V: TRBV27; CDR3: CASGLEHGTDTQYF; DNA: TGTGCCAGCGGCCTCGAGCATGGAACAGATACGCAGTATTTT
D: .; J: TRBJ1-4; size: .; V: TRBV5-1; CDR3: CASSVTGQNNEKLFF; DNA: TGCGCCAGCAGCGTTACCGGACAGAATAATGAAAAACTGTTTTTT
D: TRBD2; J: TRBJ2-1; size: once; V: TRBV6-5; CDR3: CASSYGTSGGNEQFF; DNA: TGTGCCAGCAGTTACGGGACTAGTGGGGGGAATGAGCAGTTCTTC
D: TRBD1; J: TRBJ1-2; size: .; V: TRBV11-2; CDR3: CASSPRTGRFGYTF; DNA: TGTGCCAGCAGCCCCCGGACAGGGCGATTTGGCTACACCTTC
D: .; J: TRBJ2-1; size: .; V: TRBV6-1; CDR3: CASNPAVNSYNEQFF; DNA: TGTGCCAGCAATCCAGCAGTAAACTCCTACAATGAGCAGTTCTTC
D: TRBD2; J: TRBJ2-3; size: .; V: TRBV6-4; CDR3: CASSDRYGGVEDTQYF; DNA: TGTGCCAGCAGTGACCGTTACGGGGGGGTTGAGGATACGCAGTATTTT
D: .; J: TRBJ1-1; size: .; V: TRBV29-1; CDR3: CSVRVGMNTEAFF; DNA: TGCAGCGTCCGTGTGGGCATGAACACTGAAGCTTTCTTT
D: .; J: TRBJ2-7; size: .; V: TRBV6-6; CDR3: CAITAGREQYF; DNA: TGTGCCATCACTGCAGGGAGGGAGCAGTACTTC
D: .; J: TRBJ2-2; size: .; V: TRBV7-9; CDR3: CASIESRNTGELFF; DNA: TGTGCCAGCATCGAAAGCAGGAACACCGGGGAGCTGTTTTTT
D: TRBD1; J: TRBJ2-3; size: .; V: TRBV5-4; CDR3: CASSRGPGGSAADTQYF; DNA: TGTGCCAGCAGCCGAGGCCCAGGGGGTTCGGCGGCAGATACGCAGTATTTT
D: .; J: TRBJ2-6; size: .; V: TRBV4-1; CDR3: CASSQVPGDGANVLTF; DNA: TGCGCCAGCAGCCAAGTTCCGGGGGACGGGGCCAACGTCCTGACTTTC
D: TRBD2; J: TRBJ2-5; size: .; V: TRBV2; CDR3: CASSELGTSGILLQETQYF; DNA: TGTGCCAGCAGTGAACTGGGGACTAGCGGGATTCTACTCCAAGAGACCCAGTACTTC
D: .; J: TRBJ1-1; size: .; V: TRBV28; CDR3: CASSSGRRNTEAFF; DNA: TGTGCCAGCAGTTCGGGACGGCGGAACACTGAAGCTTTCTTT
D: TRBD2; J: TRBJ2-3; size: .; V: TRBV4-3; CDR3: CASSQWTSGTGGTQYF; DNA: TGCGCCAGCAGCCAGTGGACTAGCGGGACGGGGGGTACGCAGTATTTT
D: .; J: TRBJ2-1; size: once; V: TRBV5-1; CDR3: CASSLEAGSSYNEQFF; DNA: TGCGCCAGCAGCTTGGAGGCAGGGAGCTCCTACAATGAGCAGTTCTTC
D: TRBD1; J: TRBJ1-2; size: .; V: TRBV6-1; CDR3: CASSAARGSNYGYTF; DNA: TGTGCCAGCAGTGCAGCCAGGGGGAGCAACTATGGCTACACCTTC
D: TRBD2; J: TRBJ2-3; size: .; V: TRBV19; CDR3: CASTLAGGTDTQYF; DNA: TGTGCCAGTACCCTAGCGGGAGGTACAGATACGCAGTATTTT
D: .; J: TRBJ2-5; size: .; V: TRBV5-4; CDR3: CASSLEGGSETQYF; DNA: TGTGCCAGCAGCTTGGAGGGGGGATCAGAGACCCAGTACTTC
D: .; J: TRBJ2-3; size: .; V: TRBV7-2; CDR3: CASSLSNPNTQYF; DNA: TGTGCCAGCAGCTTAAGTAATCCGAATACGCAGTATTTT
D: .; J: TRBJ2-1; size: .; V: TRBV6-1; CDR3: CASSKGDLKTYNEQFF; DNA: TGTGCCAGCAGTAAAGGGGACTTAAAAACCTACAATGAGCAGTTCTTC
D: TRBD1; J: TRBJ1-1; size: .; V: TRBV4-1; CDR3: CASSQPRDRESTEAFF; DNA: TGCGCCAGCAGCCAACCCCGGGACAGGGAAAGCACTGAAGCTTTCTTT
D: .; J: TRBJ2-3; size: .; V: TRBV28; CDR3: CASSLRRVGKGTDTQYF; DNA: TGTGCCAGCAGTTTGCGCAGGGTCGGAAAAGGCACAGATACGCAGTATTTT
D: TRBD1; J: TRBJ1-2; size: .; V: TRBV5-4; CDR3: CASSSPGTGVSGYTF; DNA: TGTGCCAGCAGCTCACCCGGGACAGGGGTTTCTGGCTACACCTTC
D: TRBD2; J: TRBJ2-2; size: .; V: TRBV5-8; CDR3: CASSFHAGGQYTGELFF; DNA: TGTGCCAGCAGCTTTCACGCGGGAGGGCAGTATACCGGGGAGCTGTTTTTT
D: TRBD1; J: TRBJ2-1; size: .; V: TRBV7-2; CDR3: CASRYRDRNYNEQFF; DNA: TGTGCCAGCAGGTACCGGGACAGGAACTACAATGAGCAGTTCTTC
D: .; J: TRBJ2-7; size: .; V: TRBV11-2; CDR3: CASSSQLGASSYEQYF; DNA: TGTGCCAGCAGCTCCCAGCTGGGGGCCAGCTCCTACGAGCAGTACTTC
D: .; J: TRBJ1-1; size: .; V: TRBV10-1; CDR3: CASSEEPGYTEAFF; DNA: TGCGCCAGCAGTGAGGAACCGGGGTACACTGAAGCTTTCTTT
D: .; J: TRBJ1-1; size: .; V: TRBV30; CDR3: CAWSDRGYTEAFF; DNA: TGTGCCTGGAGTGACCGCGGCTATACCGAAGCTTTCTTT
D: TRBD2; J: TRBJ2-5; size: .; V: TRBV5-4; CDR3: CASSATGTTWETQYF; DNA: TGTGCCAGCAGCGCGACCGGGACTACGTGGGAGACCCAGTACTTC
D: TRBD2; J: TRBJ2-5; size: .; V: TRBV6-1; CDR3: CASSWTSGRPETQYF; DNA: TGTGCCAGCAGTTGGACTAGCGGGAGACCAGAGACCCAGTACTTC
D: .; J: TRBJ1-3; size: once; V: TRBV30; CDR3: CACHRASGNTIYF; DNA: TGTGCTTGCCACAGGGCTTCTGGAAACACCATATATTTT
D: .; J: TRBJ2-5; size: .; V: TRBV4-1; CDR3: CASSQDLGGFETQYF; DNA: TGCGCCAGCAGCCAAGATCTGGGGGGCTTTGAGACCCAGTACTTC
D: TRBD2; J: TRBJ2-1; size: once; V: TRBV29-1; CDR3: CSVDEGTSVYNEQFF; DNA: TGCAGCGTTGATGAGGGGACTAGCGTCTACAATGAGCAGTTCTTC
D: .; J: TRBJ2-1; size: .; V: TRBV10-3; CDR3: CAISDRGYNEQFF; DNA: TGTGCCATCAGTGACCGGGGGTACAATGAGCAGTTCTTC
D: TRBD1; J: TRBJ2-7; size: .; V: TRBV7-9; CDR3: CASSRQGAYEQYF; DNA: TGTGCCAGCAGCCGACAGGGGGCCTACGAGCAGTACTTC
D: TRBD1; J: TRBJ2-5; size: .; V: TRBV5-1; CDR3: CASSPDPGGRTQETQYF; DNA: TGCGCCAGCAGCCCAGACCCAGGGGGAAGGACCCAAGAGACCCAGTACTTC